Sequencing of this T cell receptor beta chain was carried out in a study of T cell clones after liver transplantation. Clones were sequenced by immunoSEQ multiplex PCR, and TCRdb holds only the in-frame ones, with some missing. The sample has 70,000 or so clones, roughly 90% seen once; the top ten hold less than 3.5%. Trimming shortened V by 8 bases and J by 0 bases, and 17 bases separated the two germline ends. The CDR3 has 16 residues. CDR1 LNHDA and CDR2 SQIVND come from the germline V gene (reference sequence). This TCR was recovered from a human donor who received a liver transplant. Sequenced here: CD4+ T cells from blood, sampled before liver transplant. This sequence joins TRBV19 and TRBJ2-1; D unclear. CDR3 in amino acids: CASGSLVSHSYNEQFF. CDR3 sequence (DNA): TGTGCCAGTGGCTCCTTGGTAAGTCACTCCTACAATGAGCAGTTCTTC.